One and the same sample provided the 29 T cell receptor beta chains below, sequenced in a study of blood T cell repertoires in COVID-19. Clones were read by immunoSEQ multiplex PCR, and TCRdb kept only the in-frame ones, dropping some. The table shows 310,000 or so clones, with about 86% occurring only once. The sequenced sample was peripheral blood. The receptors were sampled from a woman younger than 45 who had recovered from COVID-19.

This chain connects TRBV11-3 to TRBJ2-3; D possibly corresponds to TRBD2 (5 bases). This CDR3 is 11 amino acids long. CDR1 is SGHNT, CDR2 YENEEA, per germline. The ends were cut back, 4 bases at V and 9 bases at J, with 8 bases in the middle. This CDR3 reads CASSSSGTQYF. The CDR3 region has the DNA TGTGCCAGCAGCTCTTCGGGAACGCAGTATTTT.

This chain uses TRBV5-1 with TRBJ2-3, with D unresolved. The CDR3 totals 14 residues. Germline V gene data show CDR1 as SGHRS and CDR2 as YFSETQ. V lost 6 bases and J 1 base, leaving 12 bases between the germline ends. The CDR3 protein is CASNWADRTDTQYF. CDR3 nucleotides: TGCGCCAGCAATTGGGCAGACCGCACAGATACGCAGTATTTT.

V is TRBV4-1 and J is TRBJ2-1; 11 nucleotides align to TRBD2. The CDR3 length is 16 residues. V shed 1 base, J shed 12 bases, and the junction held 11 bases outside the gene matches. Germline CDR1 and CDR2: MGHRA and YSYEKL. The CDR3 region has the DNA TGCGCCAGCAGCCAAGGGCCGGGACTAGCGGCCCTAGGGCAGTTCTTC. Its translation: CASSQGPGLAALGQFF.

This chain joins TRBV12-3 or TRBV12-4 and TRBJ2-1; D is possibly TRBD2 (5 bases). This CDR3 region has 13 residues. V gave up 6 bases and J gave up 9 bases, with 15 bases separating them. The CDR3 spells CASRPDSSPEQFF. CDR3 coding DNA: TGTGCCAGCAGACCGGACTCATCTCCTGAGCAGTTCTTC.

The genes are TRBV19 and TRBJ2-1, with TRBD1 as a possible D gene (5 bases). The CDR3 is 15 amino acids. V lost 4 bases and J lost 0, with 10 bases in between. Per germline, CDR1 LNHDA and CDR2 SQIVND (reference sequence). The CDR3 loop is CASSTIGDSYNEQFF. The CDR3 DNA follows: TGTGCCAGTAGTACTATAGGGGACTCCTACAATGAGCAGTTCTTC.

The chain has TRBV7-2 and TRBJ2-1; perhaps TRBD2 as D (5 bases). Trimming took 2 bases from V and 5 from J, leaving 16 bases between them. This CDR3 comprises 16 residues. Per germline, CDR1 SGHTA and CDR2 FQGNSA. The CDR3: CASSLPGVRDNNEQFF. DNA of the CDR3: TGTGCCAGCAGCTTACCCGGGGTACGGGATAACAATGAGCAGTTCTTC.

This chain joins TRBV3-1 (or the pseudogene TRBV3-2) and TRBJ2-2; TRBD1 matches at 7 bases. CDR1 and CDR2 (germline): LGHDT, YNNKEL (reference sequence). The CDR3 has 15 amino acids. The junction had 4 bases not matched to a gene; V was cut back by 1 base and J by 5 bases. CDR3 residues: CASSQGQGETGELFF. CDR3 in DNA: TGTGCCAGCAGCCAAGGACAGGGTGAGACCGGGGAGCTGTTTTTT.

The V call is TRBV2, the J call TRBJ1-2; no definite D call. Germline V lookup: CDR1 SNHLY, CDR2 FYNNEI. V was trimmed by 8 bases and J by 2 bases, leaving 6 bases between them. The CDR3 is made up of 11 amino acids. The CDR3 is CASRRNYGYTF. The CDR3 nucleotides are TGTGCCAGCCGGAGAAACTATGGCTACACCTTC.

The V and J genes are TRBV11-2 and TRBJ2-5, with a weak D call TRBD2 (5 bases). Germline lookup yields CDR1 SGHAT and CDR2 FQNNGV. V lost 1 base and J lost 1, with 13 bases in between. This CDR3 contains 16 residues. This CDR3 is CASSLGQTKTQETQYF. The CDR3 region has the DNA TGTGCCAGCAGCTTAGGTCAGACTAAAACCCAAGAGACCCAGTACTTC.

This chain joins TRBV5-6 and TRBJ1-5, with a possible D match to TRBD1 (5 bases). With 1 base removed from V and 3 bases from J, the gap between germline ends came to 11 bases. The CDR3 has 15 residues. Germline lookup yields CDR1 SGHDT and CDR2 YYEEEE. The CDR3: CASSLSAGHNQPQHF. The CDR3 DNA reads as TGTGCCAGCAGCTTGTCGGCAGGGCACAATCAGCCCCAGCATTTT.

The V and J genes are TRBV6-5 and TRBJ2-7, with TRBD1 matching 10 bases. Germline trimming cut 9 bases from V and 6 bases from J; bases unmatched to any gene: 11. The CDR3 is 14 amino acids. The germline gives CDR1 MNHEY, CDR2 SVGAGI. The CDR3 sequence: CASGMDRGSGEQYF. Written as DNA, the CDR3 is TGTGCCAGTGGGATGGACAGGGGGTCCGGCGAGCAGTACTTC.

The chain joins TRBV2 to TRBJ1-5; D possibly corresponds to TRBD1 (5 bases). Germline CDR1 SNHLY, CDR2 FYNNEI. The CDR3 covers 14 residues. V lost 5 bases to trimming and J lost 3 bases, with 11 bases between them. The CDR3 is CASSPQGTNQPQHF. DNA of the CDR3: TGTGCCAGCAGTCCCCAGGGTACCAATCAGCCCCAGCATTTT. The whole variable domain, filled in from reference TRBV2 and TRBJ1-5, reads EPEVTQTPSHQVTQMGQEVILRCVPISNHLYFYWYRQILGQKVEFLVSFYNNEISEKSEIFDDQFSVERPDGSNFTLKIRSTKLEDSAMYFCASSPQGTNQPQHFGDGTRLSIL.

J is TRBJ2-5 and V is TRBV2; D remains unclear. Trimming shortened V by 7 bases and J by 2 bases, and 11 bases separated the two germline ends. The CDR3 consists of 13 residues. CDR1 SNHLY and CDR2 FYNNEI come from the germline V gene. The CDR3 DNA follows: TGTGCCAGCATTCGAGAGTTACAAGAGACCCAGTACTTC. It codes for CASIRELQETQYF.

This sequence joins TRBV12-3 or TRBV12-4 and TRBJ2-1, with a tentative D call TRBD2 (6 bases). V lost 8 bases and J 7 bases, leaving 12 bases between the germline ends. The CDR3 has 12 residues. CDR3 DNA: TGTGCCAGCGACGGGGGTTCGAATGAGCAGTTCTTC. Encoded protein: CASDGGSNEQFF.

The V call is TRBV5-1, the J call TRBJ2-2, with D uncertain. The CDR3 runs 14 residues. The germline V and J ends were trimmed by 4 bases and 6 bases, with 13 bases remaining between them. The germline V gene encodes CDR1 SGHRS and CDR2 YFSETQ. Here the CDR3 reads CASSPSRNPGELFF. CDR3 nucleotides: TGCGCCAGCAGCCCGAGTCGAAATCCCGGGGAGCTGTTTTTT.

The chain carries TRBV2 and TRBJ2-5, with 7 bases matching TRBD1. Trimming cost V 5 bases and J 3 bases; bases outside gene matches: 6. Per the germline V gene, CDR1 is SNHLY and CDR2 is FYNNEI. The CDR3 runs to 14 residues. This chain's CDR3 is CASSPGQWKETQYF. In DNA, the CDR3 is TGTGCCAGCAGTCCGGGACAGTGGAAAGAGACCCAGTACTTC.

The chain uses TRBV18 and TRBJ2-1; D is ambiguous. The CDR3 is 14 amino acids. The V end lost 4 bases, the J end lost 8 bases, and 15 bases lay between the germline ends. The germline gives CDR1 KGHSH, CDR2 LQKENI. CDR3 DNA sequence: TGTGCCAGCTCACTAGTGCCGAAAGAGGATGAGCAGTTCTTC. Translated: CASSLVPKEDEQFF.

The chain joins TRBV7-2 to TRBJ2-3; 7 bases are a match to TRBD2. The CDR3 is 16 amino acids. Germline CDR1 reads SGHTA; CDR2 reads FQGNSA. After removal of 3 bases from V and 2 bases from J, the junction contained 8 bases not matched to a gene. CDR3: CASSLLVLADTDTQYF. The CDR3 region has the DNA TGTGCCAGCAGCTTGCTCGTCCTAGCGGACACAGATACGCAGTATTTT. The whole variable domain, filled in from reference TRBV7-2 and TRBJ2-3, reads GAGVSQSPSNKVTEKGKDVELRCDPISGHTALYWYRQSLGQGLEFLIYFQGNSAPDKSGLPSDRFSAERTGGSVSTLTIQRTQQEDSAVYLCASSLLVLADTDTQYFGPGTRLTVL.

This rearrangement joins TRBV19 to TRBJ2-7; D possibly corresponds to TRBD1 (5 bases). The CDR3 runs 16 residues. Germline V lookup: CDR1 LNHDA, CDR2 SQIVND (reference sequence). Trimming took off 6 bases at V and 2 bases at J, with 20 bases between the two ends. CDR3 in DNA: TGTGCCAGTAGGCTTCATCCAGGGCCGGATACCTACGAGCAGTACTTC. This gives the protein CASRLHPGPDTYEQYF.

The V and J genes are TRBV6-5 and TRBJ2-4; 11 bases line up with TRBD1. The ends lost 8 bases at V and 8 bases at J; junction bases unmatched: 11. Germline V gene sequence: CDR1 MNHEY, CDR2 SVGAGI. This CDR3 contains 15 residues. CDR3 DNA sequence: TGTGCCAGCCGAAGGGACAGGGGGGCAAATGACATTCAGTACTTC. Translated: CASRRDRGANDIQYF.

The chain carries TRBV2 and TRBJ2-2, with D possibly matching TRBD2 (6 bases). Germline CDR1 SNHLY, CDR2 FYNNEI. V lost 2 bases and J lost 7, with 11 bases in between. The CDR3 covers 14 residues. CDR3 in amino acids: CASSEKRGDGELFF. DNA of the CDR3: TGTGCCAGCAGTGAAAAGCGCGGGGACGGGGAGCTGTTTTTT.

This chain links TRBV7-2 with TRBJ1-1; TRBD1 matches at 11 bases. V lost 2 bases and J lost 4; bases outside the gene matches: 3. The CDR3 is made up of 15 amino acids. Germline assignment: CDR1 SGHTA and CDR2 FQGNSA. The CDR3 region is CASSLTGTGGTEAFF. CDR3 nucleotides: TGTGCCAGCAGCTTAACCGGGACAGGGGGCACTGAAGCTTTCTTT.

The J gene is TRBJ2-3, the V gene TRBV28; 9 bases line up with TRBD1. The V and J ends lost 5 bases and 0 bases, in that order; junction bases with no gene match: 9. This CDR3 comprises 17 residues. The germline CDR1 and CDR2 sequences are MDHEN and SYDVKM. The CDR3: CASSPYRGLSSTDTQYF. The CDR3 DNA sequence: TGTGCCAGCAGTCCATACAGGGGGCTTTCTAGCACAGATACGCAGTATTTT.

CDR3 nucleotide sequence: TGTGCCAGCAGCCCGGGGAGGAGGGCCCTTCTCTACAATGAGCAGTTCTTC. Amino acid sequence: CASSPGRRALLYNEQFF. This chain connects TRBV9 to TRBJ2-1; a weak D match, TRBD2 (6 bases). This CDR3 comprises 17 residues. The ends were cut back, 4 bases at V and 3 bases at J, with 20 bases in the middle. Germline V gives CDR1 SGDLS, CDR2 YYNGEE.

The V and J genes are TRBV29-1 and TRBJ2-7; the match to TRBD1 covers 8 bases. The germline CDR1 and CDR2 sequences are SQVTM and ANQGSEA. Trimming cost V 5 bases and J 3 bases; bases outside gene matches: 12. This CDR3 is built from 15 residues. The CDR3 coding sequence is TGCAGCGTTTCCCACACGACAGGGGCGGTCTACGAGCAGTACTTC. Translation: CSVSHTTGAVYEQYF.

A single count supports this clone. The V gene is TRBV30, the J gene TRBJ2-3, with 13 bases fitting TRBD2. The CDR3 runs to 17 residues. V was pared by 0 bases and J by 2 bases, with 5 bases of the junction left unmatched. The germline V gene has CDR1 GTSNPN and CDR2 SVGIG (reference sequence). This CDR3 is CAWSVPLAGGFTDTQYF. The CDR3 nucleotides read TGTGCCTGGAGTGTACCACTAGCGGGGGGGTTCACAGATACGCAGTATTTT.

This chain links TRBV15 with TRBJ2-1, with D possibly matching TRBD1 (6 bases). CDR3 length equals 15 residues. Germline V gene sequence: CDR1 LNHNV, CDR2 YYDKDF (reference sequence). V was pared by 1 base and J by 7 bases, with 14 bases between. The DNA for the CDR3 is TGTGCCACCAGCAGAGGCCGGGACACCGGGAATGAGCAGTTCTTC. It yields the protein CATSRGRDTGNEQFF.

The CDR3 DNA is TGTGCCAGCAGCTTAGAGAATAGCGAAGGGTCAGAGACCCAGTACTTC. This translates into CASSLENSEGSETQYF. The rearrangement uses TRBV7-2 and TRBJ2-5, with a possible D match to TRBD2 (5 bases). The length of the CDR3 is 16 residues. CDR1 is SGHTA and CDR2 is FQGNSA in the germline V gene. Trimming left V 1 base short and J 4 bases short, with 16 bases between.

CDR3 loop: CASSQGGWEQYF. The CDR3 DNA follows: TGTGCCAGCAGCCAAGGGGGCTGGGAGCAGTACTTC. This chain uses TRBV3-1 (or the pseudogene TRBV3-2) with TRBJ2-7; D may be TRBD1 (5 bases). V was clipped by 1 base and J by 7 bases, with 8 bases between them. The CDR3 sequence is 12 residues long. Germline CDR1 reads LGHDT; CDR2 reads YNNKEL (reference sequence).